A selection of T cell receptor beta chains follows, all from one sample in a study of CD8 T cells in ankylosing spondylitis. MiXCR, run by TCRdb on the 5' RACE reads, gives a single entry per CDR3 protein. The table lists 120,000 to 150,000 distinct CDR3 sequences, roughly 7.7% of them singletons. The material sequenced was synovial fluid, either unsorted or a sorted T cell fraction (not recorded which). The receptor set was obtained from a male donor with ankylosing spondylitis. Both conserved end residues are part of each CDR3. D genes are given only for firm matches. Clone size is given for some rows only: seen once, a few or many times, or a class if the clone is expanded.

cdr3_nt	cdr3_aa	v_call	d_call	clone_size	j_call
TGTGCCAGCAGTGACTCGGGGGGTCCAGATACGCAGTATTTT	CASSDSGGPDTQYF	TRBV6-4	-	few	TRBJ2-3
TGCAGTGCTAGCTCAGGGGGACCGAACACCGGGGAGCTGTTTTTT	CSASSGGPNTGELFF	TRBV20-1	TRBD1	few	TRBJ2-2
TGTGCCAGCAGTTGGGTTGAGGAGCAGTTCTTC	CASSWVEEQFF	TRBV6-1	-	few	TRBJ2-1
TGTGCCAGCAGCTCACAGGGGGGCGAGCAGTACTTC	CASSSQGGEQYF	TRBV11-3	TRBD1	-	TRBJ2-7
TGCAGTGCTGAACTAAGCGGGCGGGAAAGAGACACCTTC	CSAELSGRERDTF	TRBV20-1	-	-	TRBJ1-2
TGTGCCAGCAGCCACCTAGTCGAAATGAACACTGAAGCTTTCTTT	CASSHLVEMNTEAFF	TRBV5-4	-	few	TRBJ1-1
TGTGCCAGCAGTCCGATTGGGGGGCCCCAGCATTTT	CASSPIGGPQHF	TRBV27	-	few	TRBJ1-5
TGCAGCGTTTACTGGACTAGCGGTTACAATGAGCAGTTCTTC	CSVYWTSGYNEQFF	TRBV29-1	TRBD2	many	TRBJ2-1
TGTGCCAGCTCATACGGGACAGGGAGCTCTGGGGCCAACGTCCTGACTTTC	CASSYGTGSSGANVLTF	TRBV18	TRBD1	few	TRBJ2-6
TGTGCCAGCAGCTTCAGAGGGGGGACAGGGGTTCGCTATGGCTACACCTTC	CASSFRGGTGVRYGYTF	TRBV7-2	TRBD1	many	TRBJ1-2
TGCAGTGCCGACCGGGGCCTACCCCTGAACACTGAAGCTTTCTTT	CSADRGLPLNTEAFF	TRBV20-1	-	few	TRBJ1-1
TGTGCCAGCAGTTTCGCTTCGACAGGGCCTTATGGGCAGTTCTTC	CASSFASTGPYGQFF	TRBV6-2/TRBV6-3	TRBD1	many	TRBJ2-1
TGTGCCAGCAGCCAAGGGGACAGAAACACTGAAGCTTTCTTT	CASSQGDRNTEAFF	TRBV3-1	TRBD1	many	TRBJ1-1
TGTGCCAGCAGCCAAAGTCCGAGCGGGCCCTACAATGAGCAGTTCTTC	CASSQSPSGPYNEQFF	TRBV4-2	-	many	TRBJ2-1
TGTGCCAGCAGCTTGGGGAGTAGGTATGGCTACACCTTC	CASSLGSRYGYTF	TRBV7-9	-	-	TRBJ1-2
TGTGCCAGCACGGACCGGCGGGGGGTAGAGACCCAGTACTTC	CASTDRRGVETQYF	TRBV7-2	TRBD2	-	TRBJ2-5
TGTGCCAGCAGCCCCCTGCCCGCCTCAGAAGCTTTCTTT	CASSPLPASEAFF	TRBV7-6	-	-	TRBJ1-1
TGTGCCAGCAGTGAAAGAACTAGTTGGCAGACCCAGTACTTC	CASSERTSWQTQYF	TRBV2	-	many	TRBJ2-5
TGCGCCAGCAGTCGGGACAGGGACTACGAGCAGTACTTC	CASSRDRDYEQYF	TRBV4-1	TRBD1	many	TRBJ2-7
TGCAGCACGACGTGGGTCTATTCGGGAAATACGCAGTATTTT	CSTTWVYSGNTQYF	TRBV29-1	-	many	TRBJ2-3
TGCAGTGCTAGAGTAGATAGCGGGGGGGCGGGTGAGCAGTTCTTC	CSARVDSGGAGEQFF	TRBV20-1	TRBD2	-	TRBJ2-1
TGCAGTGCTAGAACAGGGATTAACTATGGCTACACCTTC	CSARTGINYGYTF	TRBV20-1	-	few	TRBJ1-2